These T cell receptor beta chains were read from a single sample in a study of T cell responses to AZD1222 COVID-19 vaccine. Assay: immunoSEQ multiplex PCR; the TCRdb copy retains only in-frame clones and omits some. The table has about 120,000 clones, 93% seen once. Material: peripheral blood, obtained 28 days after the second AZD1222 dose. The origin of the receptors is an adult who received the AZD1222 COVID-19 vaccine. Each CDR3 is given with its conserved first and last residue. D genes are given only for firm matches. Size is stated for part of the rows, as once, few or many counts, or as a class when the clone is expanded.

V	D	J	size	DNA	CDR3
TRBV18	TRBD1	TRBJ1-5	once	TGTGCCAGCTCACCCGACGCCGGGACAGTCTCCGTCAATCAGCCCCAGCATTTT	CASSPDAGTVSVNQPQHF
TRBV21-1	.	TRBJ2-1	.	TGTGCCAGCAGCCTTCAGCCCAGGCAGGCCTATGAGCAGTTCTTC	CASSLQPRQAYEQFF
TRBV6-1	.	TRBJ1-4	.	TGTGCCAGCAGTGAGTCGGGCTTTGCAACTAATGAAAAACTGTTTTTT	CASSESGFATNEKLFF
TRBV6-4	.	TRBJ1-1	.	TGTGCCAGCAAACTGGAGAGTATGAACACTGAAGCTTTCTTT	CASKLESMNTEAFF
TRBV14	.	TRBJ1-5	.	TGTGCCAGCAGCCGGGAGGGCAATCAGCCCCAGCATTTT	CASSREGNQPQHF
TRBV7-6	.	TRBJ2-2	.	TGTGCCAGCAGCACCTCTCCCACCGGGGAGCTGTTTTTT	CASSTSPTGELFF
TRBV7-3	TRBD1	TRBJ2-1	.	TGTGCCAGCAGCTTGGACAGGGGTTCCCACAATGAGCAGTTCTTC	CASSLDRGSHNEQFF
TRBV6-4	.	TRBJ2-1	.	TGTGCCAGCAGTCCGGGGCCCCCAACCGAGGATGAGCAGTTCTTC	CASSPGPPTEDEQFF
TRBV21-1	.	TRBJ2-5	.	TGTGCCAGCAGCCCTCGAAACCGGGAACGTATAAGACAGCACCAAGAGACCCAGTACTTC	CASSPRNRERIRQHQETQYF
TRBV7-9	TRBD2	TRBJ2-3	.	TGTGCCAGCAGCTTAGAGCGGGGGGGAAGCACAGATACGCAGTATTTT	CASSLERGGSTDTQYF
TRBV4-1	.	TRBJ1-2	.	.	CASSQESSQGLGATPSVRDF
TRBV2	.	TRBJ1-1	once	TGTGCCATCCGGACAGATGTAGGGACTGAAGCTTTCTTT	CAIRTDVGTEAFF
TRBV5-1	TRBD1	TRBJ1-1	.	TGCGCCAGCAGCTACCGACAGGGGAACACTGAAGCTTTCTTT	CASSYRQGNTEAFF
TRBV7-3	.	TRBJ1-1	.	TGTGCCAGCAGCTTCGGGGTTAGGGCTGAAGCTTTCTTT	CASSFGVRAEAFF
TRBV3-1/TRBV3-2	.	TRBJ2-1	.	TGTGCCAGCAGCCACAACGCGGGCGCTAATGAGCAGTTCTTC	CASSHNAGANEQFF
TRBV29-1	TRBD1	TRBJ2-2	.	TGCAGCGTTGAAGTCGCAGGGGGCAACACCGGGGAGCTGTTTTTT	CSVEVAGGNTGELFF
TRBV4-3	.	TRBJ1-2	.	TGCGCCAGCAGCCAAGATTATAGGGGGGGAGGCTACACCTTC	CASSQDYRGGGYTF
TRBV6-6	.	TRBJ2-2	.	TGTGCCAGCAGCAGAGAACGAGTTAGCACCGGGGAGCTGTTTTTT	CASSRERVSTGELFF
TRBV7-9	TRBD2	TRBJ2-1	once	TGTGCCAGCAGCCCTCCAACTAGCGGGAGGATCAATGAGCAGTTCTTC	CASSPPTSGRINEQFF
TRBV6-1	.	TRBJ1-5	.	TGTGCCAGCAGTGCTCGACAGGTCCTCCAGTATAGCAATCAGCCCCAGCATTTT	CASSARQVLQYSNQPQHF
TRBV2	TRBD2	TRBJ2-2	once	TGTGCCAGCAGTGGGGCGGGACTAGCGGGATTACACACCGGGGAGCTGTTTTTT	CASSGAGLAGLHTGELFF
TRBV30	.	TRBJ1-5	.	TGTGCCTGGAGTGTACAGGGTTTTGGGCCCCAGCATTTT	CAWSVQGFGPQHF
TRBV2	.	TRBJ1-4	.	TGTGCCAGCAGTTGGACCCCCGGTGAAAAACTGTTTTTT	CASSWTPGEKLFF
TRBV14	.	TRBJ1-5	once	TGTGCCAGCAGCCACCCCTCCCATCGAAGCCCCAATCAGCCCCAGCATTTT	CASSHPSHRSPNQPQHF
TRBV4-2	.	TRBJ2-1	.	TGTGCCAGCAGCCAAGATGGGGTGGTTGAGCAGTTCTTC	CASSQDGVVEQFF
TRBV6-2/TRBV6-3	.	TRBJ1-1	.	TGTGCCAGCAGTTACTCGAGAAGGGAAGCTTTCTTT	CASSYSRREAFF
TRBV5-1	.	TRBJ1-6	.	TGCGCCAGCAGCTTGGGTGGATCCTATAATTCACCCCTCCACTTT	CASSLGGSYNSPLHF
TRBV7-2	.	TRBJ1-1	.	TGTGCCAGCAGCTTACACCAATGGGCTGAAGCTTTCTTT	CASSLHQWAEAFF
TRBV27	.	TRBJ2-3	.	TGTGCCAGCAGTTGGGCAGATACGCAGTATTTT	CASSWADTQYF
TRBV9	.	TRBJ1-5	.	TGTGCCAGCAGCGTGTCTGAGCACTGGCCCCAGCATTTT	CASSVSEHWPQHF
TRBV5-4	TRBD2	TRBJ2-2	.	TGTGCCAGCAGTTCCTCTCTAGCGGGGGGCGGTACGAACACCGGGGAGCTGTTTTTT	CASSSSLAGGGTNTGELFF
TRBV6-1	.	TRBJ1-3	.	TGTGCCAGCAGTGAAGCTGGGGCAGCTACAATCTCTGGAAACACCATATATTTT	CASSEAGAATISGNTIYF
TRBV4-3	.	TRBJ1-5	.	TGCGCCAGCAGCCAAGTAGAAGGTCAGCCCCAGCATTTT	CASSQVEGQPQHF
TRBV16	.	TRBJ2-3	.	TGTGCCAGCAGACGTGGCGGAGGCACCGATACGCAGTATTTT	CASRRGGGTDTQYF
TRBV5-5	.	TRBJ2-7	.	TGTGCCAGCAGCACAGGACATAGGGTGGACGAGCAGTACTTC	CASSTGHRVDEQYF
TRBV5-6	TRBD1	TRBJ1-5	.	TGTGCCAGCAGCTTGAGACAGGGAGATCAGCCCCAGCATTTT	CASSLRQGDQPQHF
TRBV7-8	TRBD2	TRBJ2-2	.	TGTGCCAGCAGTTCATTAGCGGGGGGGCGCAACACCGGGGAGCTGTTTTTT	CASSSLAGGRNTGELFF
TRBV30	.	TRBJ2-2	.	TGTGCCTGGCTCCCAGGAGGCTACACCGGGGAGCTGTTTTTT	CAWLPGGYTGELFF
TRBV10-3	.	TRBJ1-1	.	TGTGCCATCAGTGAGGTGGGGGGAACTGAAGCTTTCTTT	CAISEVGGTEAFF
TRBV14	TRBD2	TRBJ2-3	.	TGTGCCAGCAGCCAAATCGTGGGACTACGAACAGATACGCAGTATTTT	CASSQIVGLRTDTQYF
TRBV28	TRBD1	TRBJ1-1	.	TGTGCCAGCAGTTTGGTGGGGGACAGGTTGAACACTGAAGCTTTCTTT	CASSLVGDRLNTEAFF
TRBV5-1	.	TRBJ2-2	.	TGCGCCAGCAGCTTGGAGAGTGTCGCGAACACCGGGGAGCTGTTTTTT	CASSLESVANTGELFF
TRBV9	.	TRBJ1-1	.	TGTGCCAGCAGCCCAAACGCTTATGGGGCTTTGAACACTGAAGCTTTCTTT	CASSPNAYGALNTEAFF
TRBV12-3/TRBV12-4	.	TRBJ1-1	few	TGTGCCAGCAGTTTAGTAACCACTGAAGCTTTCTTT	CASSLVTTEAFF
TRBV7-3	.	TRBJ1-1	.	TGTGCCAGCAGTCGCGGACAGAACACTGAAGCTTTCTTT	CASSRGQNTEAFF
TRBV30	.	TRBJ1-2	.	TGTGCCTGGAACCAAGCCTCCCGTCCCGGATTATCTAACTATGGCTACACCTTC	CAWNQASRPGLSNYGYTF